This T cell receptor (beta chain) emerged from a study of blood T cells in healthy people across ages. Overall study findings and caveats: Calculation of diversity from one million T cells yielded estimates considered to be underestimates.

The ends were cut back, 5 bases at V and 11 bases at J, with 15 bases in the middle. The length of the CDR3 is 12 residues. Germline V CDR1 and CDR2: MNHEY, SVGAGI. It was with a sample-barcoded 5' primer and a J-beta primer mix that a second PCR of roughly 7 to 12 cycles was run. MiXCR, applied by TCRdb to the 5' RACE reads, yields one record per CDR3 protein. The table lists about a million distinct CDR3 sequences, more than 30% of them singletons. Comment on this clonotype: Its cognate antigen is unknown.

The genes are TRBV6-5 and TRBJ1-1, with unresolved D. This receptor was taken from a man aged 18 to 35 in good health. Sequencing was performed on blood. This CDR3 is CASSRTRRAAFF. The CDR3 DNA sequence: TGTGCCAGCAGTCGGACCAGGAGGGCGGCTTTCTTT.